The 12 T cell receptor beta chains below were found in one sample sequenced in a study of cytomegalovirus exposure and HLA in healthy donors (dated by TCRdb to about 2017). The method behind the library was the immunoSEQ multiplex PCR assay. A mixture of 60 forward primers for TCR Vbeta segments and 13 reverse primers for TCR Jbeta segments was used in the multiplex PCR. TCRdb's version of the immuneACCESS table is confined to in-frame rearrangements and falls short of the full clone set. An unresolved V gene accounts for under half of the shortfall where checked; the remainder is of unknown origin. For this sample, the table gives 100,000 to 150,000 clones. About 2.2% of the sample belongs to the ten largest clones. The specimen sequenced was PBMCs. The receptor source for this set is a man aged 40-55 years in good health and CMV-seronegative.

With regard to this clone: The junction differs from germline at one of its ends, possibly a read error. This chain uses TRBV28 with TRBJ2-7; D is perhaps TRBD2 (5 bases). CDR3 length equals 15 residues. Germline CDR1 and CDR2: MDHEN and SYDVKM. Here the CDR3 reads CASSLPWPSSHEQYF. Here the CDR3 DNA reads TGTGCCAGCAGTCTCCCTTGGCCTAGCTCCCACGAGCAGTACTTC.

The V and J genes are TRBV30 and TRBJ2-1; 8 positions match TRBD1. CDR1 and CDR2 (germline): GTSNPN, SVGIG (reference sequence). V lost 5 bases and J lost 7; bases outside the gene matches: 7. There are 13 residues in the CDR3. The CDR3 DNA is TGTGCCTGGGGTACAGGGGGAAGGAATGAGCAGTTCTTC. This codes for CAWGTGGRNEQFF.

J is TRBJ2-7 and V is TRBV2; D gene ambiguous. CDR3 length equals 12 residues. Germline V gene sequence: CDR1 SNHLY, CDR2 FYNNEI. Trimming took off 1 base at V and 4 bases at J, with 5 bases between the two ends. The CDR3 here is CASSEEEYEQYF. As DNA, the CDR3 is TGTGCCAGCAGTGAAGAGGAGTACGAGCAGTACTTC.

The chain recombines TRBV6-5 with TRBJ2-3; the D gene is possibly TRBD1 (6 bases). The CDR3 length is 15 residues. Between the trimmed V and J ends, which lost 4 bases and 2 bases, there was a span of 13 bases. Germline V gene data show CDR1 as MNHEY and CDR2 as SVGAGI. CDR3 in DNA: TGTGCCAGCAGTTTCGGGACACCGTTCACAGATACGCAGTATTTT. Encoded protein: CASSFGTPFTDTQYF.

V usage is TRBV11-2 and J usage is TRBJ2-3, with D perhaps TRBD2 (6 bases). This CDR3 has 16 amino acids. The germline V gene encodes CDR1 SGHAT and CDR2 FQNNGV. Trimming removed 5 bases from V and 0 bases from J, with 15 bases in between. CDR3 bases: TGTGCCAGCAGCCGATCTGGAGGGACTAGCACAGATACGCAGTATTTT. As protein: CASSRSGGTSTDTQYF.

CDR3 nucleotides: TGCGCCAGCAGTGCAACCGGGACTACCTACAATGAGCAGTTCTTC. This codes for CASSATGTTYNEQFF. The V call is TRBV10-1, the J call TRBJ2-1; 7 bases line up with TRBD2. V was pared by 4 bases and J by 2 bases, with 5 bases of the junction left unmatched. CDR1 and CDR2 from the germline V gene are WNHNN and SYGVQD (reference sequence). The CDR3 covers 15 residues.

The chain is built from TRBV10-3 and TRBJ1-4, with 7 bases lining up with TRBD1. This CDR3 has 13 amino acids. Trimming cost V 6 bases and J 6 bases; bases outside gene matches: 4. The germline V gene encodes CDR1 ENHRY and CDR2 SYGVKD. The CDR3 loop reads CAISRQGDEKLFF. The CDR3 DNA sequence: TGTGCCATCAGCCGACAGGGCGATGAAAAACTGTTTTTT.

The genes are TRBV5-1 and TRBJ1-1, with D possibly being TRBD1 (6 bases). This CDR3 comprises 16 residues. V lost 4 bases and J lost 0, with 16 bases in between. CDR1 and CDR2 (germline): SGHRS, YFSETQ. CDR3 region: CASSKQGKPLNTEAFF. DNA for the CDR3: TGCGCCAGCAGCAAGCAGGGGAAACCCTTGAACACTGAAGCTTTCTTT. Combining the CDR3 with reference TRBV5-1 and TRBJ1-1 gives the whole variable domain KAGVTQTPRYLIKTRGQQVTLSCSPISGHRSVSWYQQTPGQGLQFLFEYFSETQRNKGNFPGRFSGRQFSNSRSEMNVSTLELGDSALYLCASSKQGKPLNTEAFFGQGTRLTVV.

The V gene is TRBV4-1, the J gene TRBJ2-7, with D uncertain. The germline gives CDR1 MGHRA, CDR2 YSYEKL. V was trimmed by 0 bases and J by 3 bases, leaving 9 bases between them. This CDR3 is 14 amino acids long. The CDR3, as DNA: TGCGCCAGCAGCCAAGATCTACTGCACTACGAGCAGTACTTC. It translates to CASSQDLLHYEQYF.

CDR3 in amino acids: CAWRTRQGIYGYTF. The CDR3 nucleotides read TGTGCCTGGAGAACGAGACAGGGGATCTATGGCTACACCTTC. The chain employs TRBV30 and TRBJ1-2; 8 nucleotides agree with TRBD1. With 3 bases clipped from V and 4 bases from J, the junction kept 7 bases outside the gene matches. In germline, CDR1 is GTSNPN, CDR2 SVGIG (reference sequence). The CDR3 spans 14 residues.

The V and J genes are TRBV7-2 and TRBJ2-7; 8 bases map to TRBD2. The CDR3 length is 15 residues. The J segment lost 6 bases and the V segment lost 3 bases, leaving 10 bases of the junction unmatched. From germline, CDR1 is SGHTA and CDR2 FQGNSA. The CDR3 DNA reads TGTGCCAGCAGCTTCTTCTTGGCGGGAGGTTCCGAGCAGTACTTC. Translating it yields CASSFFLAGGSEQYF.

The genes are TRBV10-3 and TRBJ1-2; D is uncertain. CDR3 length: 15 amino acids. Trimming pared 5 bases from V and 5 bases from J, leaving 18 bases between. The V gene's germline CDR1 is ENHRY and CDR2 SYGVKD. The CDR3 DNA reads TGTGCCATCAGTCCCGACCGGACCTCGGGATATGGCTACACCTTC. Its protein is CAISPDRTSGYGYTF.